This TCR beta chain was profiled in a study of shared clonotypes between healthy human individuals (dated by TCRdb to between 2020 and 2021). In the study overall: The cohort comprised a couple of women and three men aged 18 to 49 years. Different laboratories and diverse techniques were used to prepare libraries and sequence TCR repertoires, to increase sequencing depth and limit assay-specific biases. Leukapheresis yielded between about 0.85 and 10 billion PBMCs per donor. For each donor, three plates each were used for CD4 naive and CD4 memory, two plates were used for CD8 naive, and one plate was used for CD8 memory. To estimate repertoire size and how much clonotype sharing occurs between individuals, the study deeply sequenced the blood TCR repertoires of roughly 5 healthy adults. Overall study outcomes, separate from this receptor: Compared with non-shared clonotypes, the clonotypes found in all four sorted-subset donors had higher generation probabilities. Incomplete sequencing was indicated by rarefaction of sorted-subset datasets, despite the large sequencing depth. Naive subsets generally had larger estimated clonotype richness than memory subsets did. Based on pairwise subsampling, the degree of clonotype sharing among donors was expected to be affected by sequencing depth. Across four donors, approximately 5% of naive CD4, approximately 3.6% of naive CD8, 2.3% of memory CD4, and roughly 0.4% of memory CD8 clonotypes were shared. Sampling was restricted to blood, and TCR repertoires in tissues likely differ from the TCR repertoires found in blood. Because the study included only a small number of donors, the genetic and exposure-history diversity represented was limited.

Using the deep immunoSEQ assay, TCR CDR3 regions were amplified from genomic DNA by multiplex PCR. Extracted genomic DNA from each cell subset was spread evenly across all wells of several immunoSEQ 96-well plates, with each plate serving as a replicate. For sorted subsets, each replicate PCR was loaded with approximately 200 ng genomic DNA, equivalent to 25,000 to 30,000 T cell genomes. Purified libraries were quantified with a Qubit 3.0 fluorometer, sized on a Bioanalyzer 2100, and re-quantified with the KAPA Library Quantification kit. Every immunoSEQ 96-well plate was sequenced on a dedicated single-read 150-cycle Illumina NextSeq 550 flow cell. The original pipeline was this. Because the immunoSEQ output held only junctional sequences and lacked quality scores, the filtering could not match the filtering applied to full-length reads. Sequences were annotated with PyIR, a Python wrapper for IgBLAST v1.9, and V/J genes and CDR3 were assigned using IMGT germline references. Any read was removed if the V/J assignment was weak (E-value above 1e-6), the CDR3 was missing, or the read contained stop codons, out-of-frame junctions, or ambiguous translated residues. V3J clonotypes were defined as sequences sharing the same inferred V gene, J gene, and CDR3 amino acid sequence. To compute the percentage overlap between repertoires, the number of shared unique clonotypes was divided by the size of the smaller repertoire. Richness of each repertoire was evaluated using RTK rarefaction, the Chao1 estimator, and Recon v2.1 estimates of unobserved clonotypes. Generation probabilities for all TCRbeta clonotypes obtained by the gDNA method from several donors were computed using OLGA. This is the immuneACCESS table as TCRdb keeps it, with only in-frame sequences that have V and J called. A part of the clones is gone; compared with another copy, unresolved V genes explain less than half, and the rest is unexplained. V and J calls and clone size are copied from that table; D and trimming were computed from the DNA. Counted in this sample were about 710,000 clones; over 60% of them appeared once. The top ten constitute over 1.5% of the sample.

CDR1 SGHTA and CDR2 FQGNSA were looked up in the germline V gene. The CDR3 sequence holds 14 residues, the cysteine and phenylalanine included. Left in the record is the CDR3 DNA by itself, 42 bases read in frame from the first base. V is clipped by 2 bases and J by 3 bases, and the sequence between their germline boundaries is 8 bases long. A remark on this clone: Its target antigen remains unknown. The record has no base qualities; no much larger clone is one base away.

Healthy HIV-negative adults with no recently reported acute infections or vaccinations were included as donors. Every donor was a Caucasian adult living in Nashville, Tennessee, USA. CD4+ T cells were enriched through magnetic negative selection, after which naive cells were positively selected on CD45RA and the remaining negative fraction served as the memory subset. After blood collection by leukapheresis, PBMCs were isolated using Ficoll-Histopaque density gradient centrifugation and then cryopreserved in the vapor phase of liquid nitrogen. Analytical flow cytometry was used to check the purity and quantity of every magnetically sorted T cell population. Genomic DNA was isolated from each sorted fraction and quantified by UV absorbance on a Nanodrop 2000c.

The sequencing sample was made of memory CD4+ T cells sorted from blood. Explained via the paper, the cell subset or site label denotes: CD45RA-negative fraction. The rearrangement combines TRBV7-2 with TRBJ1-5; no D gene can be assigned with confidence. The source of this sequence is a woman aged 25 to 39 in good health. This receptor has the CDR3 CASSLLAANQPQHF. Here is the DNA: TGTGCCAGCAGCTTATTGGCAGCCAATCAGCCCCAGCATTTT.